The present T cell receptor beta chain was sequenced within a study of blood T cell repertoires in COVID-19. Study at large: The United States, Italy and Spain provided the acute and convalescent COVID-19 samples. Sample material is recorded as cDNA or gDNA derived from T cells, B-cell-depleted T cells, or PBMCs.

Authors' processing steps: Estimation of nucleated cell counts was performed using reference gene primer amplification. Assay used: immunoSEQ multiplex PCR; TCRdb lists only in-frame clones, some missing. V and J calls and clone size come straight from that table; D and trimming were deduced from the DNA. Of a few hundred thousand clones detected, 88% appear once; the ten largest clones hold around 0.7%. Per the germline V gene, CDR1 is SGDLS and CDR2 is YYNGEE. The V and J ends lost 3 bases and 2 bases respectively, with 13 bases between them. The CDR3 sequence is 15 residues long. The specimen was peripheral blood. V is TRBV9 and J is TRBJ2-3, with D perhaps TRBD2 (6 bases). The TCR comes from a human donor in a cohort sampled during active COVID-19. CDR3 sequence reads: CASSDWDSNTDTQYF. CDR3 coding DNA: TGTGCCAGCAGCGACTGGGACTCCAACACAGATACGCAGTATTTT.